This T cell receptor beta chain comes out of a study of blood T cell repertoires in COVID-19. The study assigned cohorts using participant-reported clinical history. Donors in Cohort 3 counted as recovered after two negative PCRs, clearance, or symptom resolution. The repertoire was sequenced with immunoSEQ multiplex PCR; TCRdb's copy has only in-frame clones and lacks some. The sample records 250,000 to 350,000 clones, roughly 87% being singletons. Sequencing was carried out using PBMCs or T cells enriched from blood (not recorded which). The clonotype was recovered from a woman under 30 who had recovered from COVID-19.

The CDR3 spells CASSSPGLGYEQYF. DNA for the CDR3: TGTGCCAGCAGCTCCCCGGGACTAGGTTACGAGCAGTACTTC. This chain links TRBV7-2 with TRBJ2-7, with TRBD2 matching 8 bases. V shed 4 bases and J 4 bases; nucleotides not matched to a gene: 6. Germline CDR1 SGHTA, CDR2 FQGNSA. CDR3 length: 14 amino acids.